This T cell receptor beta chain appears in the sequencing data of a study of T-cell memory formation after mild COVID-19. Across the study: Most TCR clusters belonged to a single donor.

Points from the study as a whole: Clones that contracted from day 15 to 85 were balanced CD4/CD8, while later expanders leaned CD4+.

The sample holds many counts of this clonotype. The antigen is not known. Via MiXCR, TCRdb re-called the 5' RACE reads, giving one row per CDR3 protein. The repertoire includes tens of thousands of distinct CDR3 sequences, roughly 13% of them detected once, and under 35% sits in the top ten. This CDR3 has 17 amino acids. Trimming took 6 bases from V and 5 from J; bases not matched to a gene: 14. Looked up from germline, CDR1 is SEHNR and CDR2 is FQNEAQ (reference sequence). The clonotype was recovered from an adult woman who had mild COVID-19 (a few samples of this study predate the infection). Cell type and time point are not known. Sequencing was carried out using PBMCs or a T cell subset sorted from them (not recorded which). J is TRBJ2-3 and V is TRBV7-9, with TRBD2 matching 10 bases. The CDR3 DNA reads as TGTGCCAGCAGTGGGACGCCAGCGGGAGGGCCGGGAGATACGCAGTATTTT. Residues: CASSGTPAGGPGDTQYF.